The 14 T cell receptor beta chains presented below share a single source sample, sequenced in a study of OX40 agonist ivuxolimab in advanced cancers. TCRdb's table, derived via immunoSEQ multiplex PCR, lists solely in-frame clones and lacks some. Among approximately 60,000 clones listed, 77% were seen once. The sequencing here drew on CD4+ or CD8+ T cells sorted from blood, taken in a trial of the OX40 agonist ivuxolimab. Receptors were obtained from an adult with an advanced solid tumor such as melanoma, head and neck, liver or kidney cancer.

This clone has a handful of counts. CDR3 bases: TGTGCCAGCAAGACAGCCGCTAACTATGGCTACACCTTC. It yields the protein CASKTAANYGYTF. The rearrangement joins TRBV28 to TRBJ1-2, with D tentatively TRBD1 (5 bases). The CDR3 runs 13 residues. Germline CDR1 reads MDHEN; CDR2 reads SYDVKM. Trimming left V 7 bases short and J 0 bases short, with 9 bases between.

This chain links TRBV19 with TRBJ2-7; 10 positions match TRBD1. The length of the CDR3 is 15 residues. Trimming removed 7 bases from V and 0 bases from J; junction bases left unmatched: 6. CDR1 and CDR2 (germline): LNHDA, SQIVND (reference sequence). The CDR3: CASTSTGGYSYEQYF. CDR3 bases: TGTGCCAGTACCTCGACAGGGGGCTACTCCTACGAGCAGTACTTC.

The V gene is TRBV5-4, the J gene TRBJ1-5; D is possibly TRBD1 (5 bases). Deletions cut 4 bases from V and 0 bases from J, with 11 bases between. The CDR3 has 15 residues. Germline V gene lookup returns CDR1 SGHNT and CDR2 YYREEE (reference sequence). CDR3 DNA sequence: TGTGCCAGCAGCCAGGGACCGACTAGCAATCAGCCCCAGCATTTT. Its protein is CASSQGPTSNQPQHF.

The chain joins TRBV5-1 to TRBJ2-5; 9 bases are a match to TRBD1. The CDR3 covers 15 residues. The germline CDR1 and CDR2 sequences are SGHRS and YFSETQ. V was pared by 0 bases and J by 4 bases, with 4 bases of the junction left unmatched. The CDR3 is CASSLGTGDLETQYF. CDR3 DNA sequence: TGCGCCAGCAGCTTGGGGACAGGGGATCTAGAGACCCAGTACTTC. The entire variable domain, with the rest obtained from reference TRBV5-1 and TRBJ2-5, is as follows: KAGVTQTPRYLIKTRGQQVTLSCSPISGHRSVSWYQQTPGQGLQFLFEYFSETQRNKGNFPGRFSGRQFSNSRSEMNVSTLELGDSALYLCASSLGTGDLETQYFGPGTRLLVL.

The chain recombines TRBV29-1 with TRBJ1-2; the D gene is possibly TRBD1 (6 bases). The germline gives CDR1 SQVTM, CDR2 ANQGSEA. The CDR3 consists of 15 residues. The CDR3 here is CSSYSPRQAKSGYTF. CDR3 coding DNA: TGCAGTTCTTATTCGCCCCGACAGGCTAAGAGTGGCTACACCTTC.

The CDR3 DNA reads as TGTGCCAGCAGCTTAGATCTCAGGGATACGCAGTATTTT. Its translation is CASSLDLRDTQYF. The rearrangement uses TRBV11-2 and TRBJ2-3; D unclear. This CDR3 has 13 residues. The V and J ends lost 0 bases and 6 bases respectively, with 7 bases between them. From germline, CDR1 is SGHAT and CDR2 FQNNGV.

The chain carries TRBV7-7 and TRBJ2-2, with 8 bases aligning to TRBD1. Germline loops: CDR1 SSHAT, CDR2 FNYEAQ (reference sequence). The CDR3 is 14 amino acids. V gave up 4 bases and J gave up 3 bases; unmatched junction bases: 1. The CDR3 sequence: CASSSGGYTGELFF. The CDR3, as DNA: TGTGCCAGCAGCTCAGGGGGCTACACCGGGGAGCTGTTTTTT.

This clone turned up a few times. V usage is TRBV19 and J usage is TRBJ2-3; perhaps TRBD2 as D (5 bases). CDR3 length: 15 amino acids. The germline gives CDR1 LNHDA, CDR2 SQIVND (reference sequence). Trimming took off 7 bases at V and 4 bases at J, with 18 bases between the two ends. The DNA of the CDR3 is TGTGCCAGTACCACGCCCGGGATGCGCGCAGATACGCAGTATTTT. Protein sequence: CASTTPGMRADTQYF. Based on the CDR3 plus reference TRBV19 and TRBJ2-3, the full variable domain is DGGITQSPKYLFRKEGQNVTLSCEQNLNHDAMYWYRQDPGQGLRLIYYSQIVNDFQKGDIAEGYSVSREKKESFPLTVTSAQKNPTAFYLCASTTPGMRADTQYFGPGTRLTVL.

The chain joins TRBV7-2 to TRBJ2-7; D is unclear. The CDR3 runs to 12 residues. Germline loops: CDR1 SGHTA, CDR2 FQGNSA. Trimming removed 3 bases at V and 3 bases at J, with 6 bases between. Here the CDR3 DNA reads TGTGCCAGCAGCTTGTGGGACTACGAGCAGTACTTC. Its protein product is CASSLWDYEQYF.

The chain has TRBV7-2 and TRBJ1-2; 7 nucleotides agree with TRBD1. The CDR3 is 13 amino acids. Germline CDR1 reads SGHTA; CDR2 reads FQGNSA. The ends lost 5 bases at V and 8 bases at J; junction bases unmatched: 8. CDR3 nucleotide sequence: TGTGCCAGCAGCCAGACAGGGCAGTACGGCTACACCTTC. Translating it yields CASSQTGQYGYTF.

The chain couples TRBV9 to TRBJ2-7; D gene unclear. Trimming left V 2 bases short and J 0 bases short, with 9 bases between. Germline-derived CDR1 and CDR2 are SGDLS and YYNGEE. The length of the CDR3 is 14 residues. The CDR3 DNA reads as TGTGCCAGCAGCGTCGGTGCGAGCTCCTACGAGCAGTACTTC. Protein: CASSVGASSYEQYF.

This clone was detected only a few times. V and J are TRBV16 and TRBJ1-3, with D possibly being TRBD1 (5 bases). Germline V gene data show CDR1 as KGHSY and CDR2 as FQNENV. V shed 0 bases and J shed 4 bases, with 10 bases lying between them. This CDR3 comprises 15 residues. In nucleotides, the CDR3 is TGTGCCAGCAGCCAATCGACAGCGCCCGGAAACACCATATATTTT. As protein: CASSQSTAPGNTIYF. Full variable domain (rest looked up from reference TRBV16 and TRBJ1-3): GEEVAQTPKHLVRGEGQKAKLYCAPIKGHSYVFWYQQVLKNEFKFLISFQNENVFDETGMPKERFSAKCLPNSPCSLEIQATKLEDSAVYFCASSQSTAPGNTIYFGEGSWLTVV.

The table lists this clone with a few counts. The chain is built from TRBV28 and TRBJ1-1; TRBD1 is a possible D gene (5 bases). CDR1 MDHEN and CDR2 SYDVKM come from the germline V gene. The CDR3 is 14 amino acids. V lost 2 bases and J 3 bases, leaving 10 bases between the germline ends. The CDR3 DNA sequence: TGTGCCAGCAGTTTACAGGGTTGGGACACTGAAGCTTTCTTT. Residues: CASSLQGWDTEAFF.

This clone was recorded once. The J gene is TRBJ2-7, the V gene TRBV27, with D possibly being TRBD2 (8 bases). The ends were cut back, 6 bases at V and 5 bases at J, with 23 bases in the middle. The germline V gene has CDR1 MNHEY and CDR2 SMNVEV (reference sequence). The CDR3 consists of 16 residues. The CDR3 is CASRLLAGHRGNEQYF. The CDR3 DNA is TGTGCCAGCAGGCTCTTAGCGGGGCACAGGGGTAACGAGCAGTACTTC.